This T cell receptor beta chain was recorded in a study of cytotoxic CD8 clonotypes in ibrutinib-treated CLL. With cryopreserved PBMCs as the source, around 2 micrograms of genomic DNA went to TCR beta libraries. Germline loops: CDR1 SGHVS, CDR2 FQNEAQ. The V gene end was trimmed by 1 base and the J gene end by 6 bases; junction bases not matched to a gene: 15. This CDR3 is built from 17 residues. This clone occurred a few times. The planned depth of sequencing spanned 1 in 200,000 to 1 in 1 million T cells. The protocol was immunoSEQ multiplex PCR, while the TCRdb copy is restricted to in-frame clones and leaves out a portion. The sample carries tens of thousands of clones, roughly nine tenths recorded once.

This clonotype was obtained from a human donor with chronic lymphocytic leukemia. Source: PBMCs, taken after 12 months of ibrutinib treatment. The chain recombines TRBV7-8 with TRBJ2-7, with 7 bases fitting TRBD2. Here the CDR3 reads CASSLGNDAGVVFEQYF. CDR3 nucleotide sequence: TGTGCCAGCAGCTTAGGGAATGATGCGGGAGTCGTGTTCGAGCAGTACTTC.